This T cell receptor beta chain was obtained from a study of T cell repertoires in cytomegalovirus infection. A single record per CDR3 protein comes from TCRdb applying MiXCR to the reads. Of about 900,000 distinct CDR3 sequences listed, more than 25% are singletons. The CDR3 has 14 amino acids. The V and J ends lost 2 bases and 10 bases, in that order; junction bases with no gene match: 6. CDR1 is MNHNS, CDR2 SASEGT, per germline. Comments on this clonotype: Antigen unknown.

Overall study findings and caveats: It was HLA-C-restricted CMV-specific TCR beta clonotypes that dominated the response ex vivo.

The sample consisted of cultured CD8+ T cells from PBMCs, taken from culture after CMV antigen stimulation. This clonotype was sampled from a human donor in good health (CMV status not recorded). Some clones in this sample may be carry-over from other donors' samples. The J gene is TRBJ2-1, the V gene TRBV6-1; 9 nucleotides match TRBD1. CDR3 nucleotides: TGTGCCAGCAGTGAAAGACAGGGGGTTAGGGAGCAGTTCTTC. Its translation is CASSERQGVREQFF.